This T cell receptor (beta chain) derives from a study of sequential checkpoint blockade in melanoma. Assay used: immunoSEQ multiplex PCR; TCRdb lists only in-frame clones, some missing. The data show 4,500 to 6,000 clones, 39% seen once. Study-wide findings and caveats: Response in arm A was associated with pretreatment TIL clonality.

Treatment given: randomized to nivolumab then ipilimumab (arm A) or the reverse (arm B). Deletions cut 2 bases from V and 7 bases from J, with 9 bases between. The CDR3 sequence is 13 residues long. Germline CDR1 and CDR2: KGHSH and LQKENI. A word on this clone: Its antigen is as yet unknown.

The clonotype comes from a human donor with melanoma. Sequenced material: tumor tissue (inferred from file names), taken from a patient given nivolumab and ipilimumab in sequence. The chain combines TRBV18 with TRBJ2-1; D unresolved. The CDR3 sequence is CASSPTYLNEQFF. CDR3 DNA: TGTGCCAGCTCACCAACCTACTTAAATGAGCAGTTCTTC.